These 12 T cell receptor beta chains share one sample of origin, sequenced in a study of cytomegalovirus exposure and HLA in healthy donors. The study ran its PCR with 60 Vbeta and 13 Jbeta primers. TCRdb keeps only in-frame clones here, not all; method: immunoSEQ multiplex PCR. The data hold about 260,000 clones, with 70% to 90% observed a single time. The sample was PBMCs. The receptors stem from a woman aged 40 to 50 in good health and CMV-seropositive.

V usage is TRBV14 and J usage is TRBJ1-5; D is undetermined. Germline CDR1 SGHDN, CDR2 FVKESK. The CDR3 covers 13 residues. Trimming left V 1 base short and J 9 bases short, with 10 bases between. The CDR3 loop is CASSQAVFGPQHF. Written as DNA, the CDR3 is TGTGCCAGCAGCCAAGCGGTCTTCGGGCCCCAGCATTTT.

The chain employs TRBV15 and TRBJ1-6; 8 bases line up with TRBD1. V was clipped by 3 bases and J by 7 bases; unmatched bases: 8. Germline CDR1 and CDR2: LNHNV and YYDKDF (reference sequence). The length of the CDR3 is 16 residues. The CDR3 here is CATSSRSGTGNSPLHF. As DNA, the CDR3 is TGTGCCACCAGCAGCAGATCCGGGACAGGAAATTCACCCCTCCACTTT. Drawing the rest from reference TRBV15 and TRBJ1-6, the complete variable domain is DAMVIQNPRYQVTQFGKPVTLSCSQTLNHNVMYWYQQKSSQAPKLLFHYYDKDFNNEADTPDNFQSRRPNTSFCFLDIRSPGLGDTAMYLCATSSRSGTGNSPLHFGNGTRLTVT.

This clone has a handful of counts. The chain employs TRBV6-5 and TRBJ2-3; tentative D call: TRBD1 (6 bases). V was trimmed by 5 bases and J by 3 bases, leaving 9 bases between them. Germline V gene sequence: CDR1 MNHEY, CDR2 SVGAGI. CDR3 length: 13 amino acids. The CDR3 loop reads CASSPGATDTQYF. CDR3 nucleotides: TGTGCCAGCAGTCCAGGGGCAACAGATACGCAGTATTTT.

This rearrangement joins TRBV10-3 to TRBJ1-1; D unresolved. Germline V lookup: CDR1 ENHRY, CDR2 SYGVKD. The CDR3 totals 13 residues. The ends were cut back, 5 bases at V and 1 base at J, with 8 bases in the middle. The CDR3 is CAISRSQNTEAFF. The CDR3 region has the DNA TGTGCCATCAGTCGGTCGCAGAACACTGAAGCTTTCTTT.

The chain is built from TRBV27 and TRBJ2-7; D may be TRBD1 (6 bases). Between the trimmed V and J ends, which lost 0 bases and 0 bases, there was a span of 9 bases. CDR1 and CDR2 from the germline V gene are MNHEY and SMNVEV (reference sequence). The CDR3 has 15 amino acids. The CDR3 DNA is TGTGCCAGCAGTTTATCGGGACATTCCTCCTACGAGCAGTACTTC. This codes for CASSLSGHSSYEQYF.

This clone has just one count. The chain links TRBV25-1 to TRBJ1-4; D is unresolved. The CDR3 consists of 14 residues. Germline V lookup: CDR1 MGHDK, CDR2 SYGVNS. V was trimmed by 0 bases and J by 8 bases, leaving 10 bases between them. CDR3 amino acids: CASSEYVSEEKLFF. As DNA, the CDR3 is TGTGCCAGCAGTGAATATGTCTCGGAGGAAAAACTGTTTTTT.

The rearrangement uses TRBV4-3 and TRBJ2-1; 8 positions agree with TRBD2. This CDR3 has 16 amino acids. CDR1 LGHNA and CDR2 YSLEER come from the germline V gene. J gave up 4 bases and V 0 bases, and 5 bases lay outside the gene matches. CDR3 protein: CASSQDASGGYNEQFF. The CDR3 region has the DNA TGCGCCAGCAGCCAAGATGCGAGCGGGGGATACAATGAGCAGTTCTTC.

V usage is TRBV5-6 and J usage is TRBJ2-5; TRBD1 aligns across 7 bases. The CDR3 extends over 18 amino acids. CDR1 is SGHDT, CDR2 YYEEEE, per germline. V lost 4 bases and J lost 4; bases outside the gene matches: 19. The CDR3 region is CASSNFWPPNRGAETQYF. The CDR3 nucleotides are TGTGCCAGCAGCAACTTTTGGCCCCCTAACAGGGGTGCAGAGACCCAGTACTTC.

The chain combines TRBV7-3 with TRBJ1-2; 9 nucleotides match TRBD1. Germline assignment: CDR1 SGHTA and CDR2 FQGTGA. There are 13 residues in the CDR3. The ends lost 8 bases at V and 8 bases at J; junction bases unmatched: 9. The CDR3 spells CASDAGQGRGYTF. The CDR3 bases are TGTGCCAGCGACGCGGGACAGGGTCGGGGCTACACCTTC.

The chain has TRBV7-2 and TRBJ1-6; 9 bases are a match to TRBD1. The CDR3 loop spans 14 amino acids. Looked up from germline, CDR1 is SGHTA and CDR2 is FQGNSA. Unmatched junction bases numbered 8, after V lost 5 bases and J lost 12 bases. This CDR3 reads CASSAGQGGRPLHF. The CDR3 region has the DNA TGTGCCAGCAGCGCGGGACAGGGTGGGAGACCCCTCCACTTT.

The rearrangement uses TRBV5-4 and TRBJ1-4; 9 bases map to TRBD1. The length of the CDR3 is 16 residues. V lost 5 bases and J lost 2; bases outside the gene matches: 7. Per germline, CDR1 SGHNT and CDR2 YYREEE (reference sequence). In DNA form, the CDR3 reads TGTGCCAGCAGTTCGGGACAGGGTAGGACTAATGAAAAACTGTTTTTT. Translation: CASSSGQGRTNEKLFF.

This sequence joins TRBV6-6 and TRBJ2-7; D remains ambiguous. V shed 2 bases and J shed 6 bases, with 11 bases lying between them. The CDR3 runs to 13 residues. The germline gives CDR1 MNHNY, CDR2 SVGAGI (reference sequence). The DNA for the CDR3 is TGTGCCAGCAGTTACACAGAAACCCTCGAGCAGTACTTC. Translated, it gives CASSYTETLEQYF.